The rows below give T cell receptor beta chains drawn from one sample of a study of blood T cell repertoires in COVID-19. Some clones are missing from TCRdb's copy, which holds only in-frame ones; the method was immunoSEQ multiplex PCR. The table shows 180,000 or so clones, with approximately 85% occurring only once. Sample: peripheral blood. Every receptor here comes from a woman of 80 years or more with acute or convalescent COVID-19. The CDR3 runs from the conserved cysteine through the conserved F or W. D genes are given only for firm matches. Clone size is shown for a subset of rows, as once, few, many or a class of expanded clone.

j_call clone_size v_call d_call cdr3_aa cdr3_nt
TRBJ2-5 NA TRBV24-1 NA CATSDLRAGVGQETQYF TGTGCCACCAGTGATTTGCGGGCAGGGGTCGGGCAAGAGACCCAGTACTTC
TRBJ2-1 NA TRBV5-4 NA CASSLSGVYNEQFF TGTGCCAGCAGCCTTAGCGGAGTTTACAATGAGCAGTTCTTC
TRBJ2-7 few TRBV20-1 TRBD1 CSASDPDRRPYEQYF TGCAGTGCTAGTGACCCGGACAGGCGTCCCTACGAGCAGTACTTC
TRBJ2-1 NA TRBV19 NA CASSPRTGRVSYNEQFF TGTGCCAGTAGTCCCCGGACAGGGAGGGTCTCCTACAATGAGCAGTTCTTC
TRBJ2-1 NA TRBV5-1 NA CASSLETGYEQFF TGCGCCAGCAGCTTAGAAACAGGGTATGAGCAGTTCTTC
TRBJ1-2 NA TRBV2 NA CASSGQGYGYTF TGTGCCAGCAGCGGTCAGGGCTATGGCTACACCTTC
TRBJ2-3 NA TRBV29-1 TRBD2 CSASSGLPTDTQYF TGCAGCGCTTCTAGCGGGTTACCCACAGATACGCAGTATTTT
TRBJ2-3 NA TRBV7-2 TRBD2 CASSTQRGVTDTQYF TGTGCCAGCAGCACCCAGCGGGGAGTTACAGATACGCAGTATTTT
TRBJ2-7 many TRBV4-1 TRBD2 CASSQEWTSGSYEQYF TGCGCCAGCAGCCAAGAGTGGACTAGCGGCTCCTACGAGCAGTACTTC
TRBJ1-6 few TRBV19 TRBD1 CASSIQGGNNSPLHF TGTGCCAGTAGTATACAGGGGGGCAATAATTCACCCCTCCACTTT
TRBJ2-7 NA TRBV7-2 NA CASSSRRLQTGAEQYF TGTGCCAGCAGCTCCCGGCGCTTACAAACAGGCGCCGAGCAGTACTTC
TRBJ2-3 NA TRBV6-1 NA CASSEAASPGADTQYF TGTGCCAGCAGTGAAGCGGCTAGCCCGGGGGCAGATACGCAGTATTTT
TRBJ2-2 NA TRBV6-1 NA CASSEGTVTGELFF TGTGCCAGCAGTGAAGGGACAGTCACCGGGGAGCTGTTTTTT
TRBJ1-4 NA TRBV3-1/TRBV3-2 NA CASRPGGGPNEKLFF TGTGCCAGCAGACCCGGCGGAGGTCCTAATGAAAAACTGTTTTTT
TRBJ2-2 NA TRBV6-5 TRBD2 CASSTLAEGPGELFF TGTGCCAGCAGCACACTAGCGGAGGGCCCCGGGGAGCTGTTTTTT
TRBJ1-1 NA TRBV6-5 NA CASSSLRDTEAFF TGTGCCAGCAGTTCACTGAGGGACACTGAAGCTTTCTTT